This TCR beta chain was identified during a study of naive and memory T cell subsets. Study findings and constraints: A few larger clonotypes appeared in naive repertoires, especially CD8, possibly memory cells re-expressing CD45RA.

This clonotype appeared a few times. The target antigen is unknown. The CDR3 extends over 12 amino acids. Trimming cost V 3 bases and J 7 bases, with 9 bases left between them. Both TRBC1 and TRBC2 were covered by a beta constant-region primer of two equimolar oligonucleotides. Ligated cDNA was amplified by four rounds of PCR with nested alpha and beta constant-region primers and SP2. TCRdb used MiXCR to reprocess the UMI-ligation and nested PCR reads, holding one entry per CDR3 protein. The top ten hold 0.5% to 0.75% of the sample, which has fewer than 150,000 distinct CDR3 sequences, around 21% seen once.

The sample comprised naive CD8+ T cells from blood. The rearrangement uses TRBV12-3 or TRBV12-4 and TRBJ1-1; D ambiguous. This receptor was obtained from a human donor in good health. The CDR3: CASSLVADEAFF. The CDR3 DNA sequence: TGTGCCAGCAGTTTGGTGGCGGATGAAGCTTTCTTT.